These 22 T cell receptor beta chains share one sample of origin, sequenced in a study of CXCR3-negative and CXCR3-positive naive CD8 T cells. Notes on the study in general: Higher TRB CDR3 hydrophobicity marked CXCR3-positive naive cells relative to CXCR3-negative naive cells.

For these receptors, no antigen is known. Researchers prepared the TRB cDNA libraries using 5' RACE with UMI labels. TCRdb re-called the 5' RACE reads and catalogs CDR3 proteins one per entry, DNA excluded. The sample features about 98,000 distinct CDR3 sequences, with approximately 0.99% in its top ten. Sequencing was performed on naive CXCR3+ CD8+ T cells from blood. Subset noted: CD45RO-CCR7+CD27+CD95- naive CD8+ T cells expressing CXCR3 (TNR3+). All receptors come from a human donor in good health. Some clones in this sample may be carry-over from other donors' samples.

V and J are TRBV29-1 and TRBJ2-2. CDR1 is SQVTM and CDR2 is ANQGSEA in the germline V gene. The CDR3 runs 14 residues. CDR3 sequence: CSVEESVLAGELFF.

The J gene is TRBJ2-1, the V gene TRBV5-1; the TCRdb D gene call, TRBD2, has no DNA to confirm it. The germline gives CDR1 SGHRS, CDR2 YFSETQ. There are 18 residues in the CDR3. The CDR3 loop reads CASSLATGTAVGMNEQFF.

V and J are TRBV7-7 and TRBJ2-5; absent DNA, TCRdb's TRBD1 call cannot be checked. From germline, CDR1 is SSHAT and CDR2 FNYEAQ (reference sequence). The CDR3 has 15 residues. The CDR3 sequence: CASSPRAGGLETQYF.

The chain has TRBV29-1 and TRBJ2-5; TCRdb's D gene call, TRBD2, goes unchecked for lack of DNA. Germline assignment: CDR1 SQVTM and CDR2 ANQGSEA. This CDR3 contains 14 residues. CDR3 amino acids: CSVVLPKYQETQYF.

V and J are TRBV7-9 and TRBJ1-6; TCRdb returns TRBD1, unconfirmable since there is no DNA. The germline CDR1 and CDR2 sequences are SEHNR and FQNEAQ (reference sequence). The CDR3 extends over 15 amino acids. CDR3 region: CASSMGGQGDSPLHF. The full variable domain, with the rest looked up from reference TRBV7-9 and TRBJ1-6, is DTGVSQNPRHKITKRGQNVTFRCDPISEHNRLYWYRQTLGQGPEFLTYFQNEAQLEKSRLLSDRFSAERPKGSFSTLEIQRTEQGDSAMYLCASSMGGQGDSPLHFGNGTRLTVT.

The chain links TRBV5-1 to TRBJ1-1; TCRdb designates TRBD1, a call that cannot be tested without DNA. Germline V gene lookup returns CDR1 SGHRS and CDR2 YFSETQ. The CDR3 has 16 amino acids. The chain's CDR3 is CASSWDPGLKNTEAFF.

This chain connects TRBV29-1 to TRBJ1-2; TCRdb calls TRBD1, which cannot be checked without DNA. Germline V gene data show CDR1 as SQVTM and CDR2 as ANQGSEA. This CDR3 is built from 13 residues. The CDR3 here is CSVGQDSNYGYTF.

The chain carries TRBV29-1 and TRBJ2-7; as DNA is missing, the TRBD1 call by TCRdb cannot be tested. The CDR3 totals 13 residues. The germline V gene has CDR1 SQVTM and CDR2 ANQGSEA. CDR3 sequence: CSVLGTGEYEQYF.

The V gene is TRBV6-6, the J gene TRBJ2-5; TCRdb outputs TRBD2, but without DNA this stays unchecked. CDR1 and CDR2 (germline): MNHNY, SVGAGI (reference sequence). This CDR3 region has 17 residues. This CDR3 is CASSYSGLEGTKETQYF.

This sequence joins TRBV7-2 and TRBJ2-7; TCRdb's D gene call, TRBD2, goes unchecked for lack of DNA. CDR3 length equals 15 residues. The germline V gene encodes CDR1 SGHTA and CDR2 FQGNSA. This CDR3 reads CASSSRDSAPYEQYF.

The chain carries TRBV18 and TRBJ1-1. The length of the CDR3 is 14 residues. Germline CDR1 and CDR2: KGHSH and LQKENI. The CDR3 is CASSPFSANTEAFF.

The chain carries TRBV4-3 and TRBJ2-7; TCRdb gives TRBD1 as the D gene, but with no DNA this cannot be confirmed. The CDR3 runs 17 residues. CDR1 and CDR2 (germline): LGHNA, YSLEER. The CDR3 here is CASSQARQDDYSYEQYF.

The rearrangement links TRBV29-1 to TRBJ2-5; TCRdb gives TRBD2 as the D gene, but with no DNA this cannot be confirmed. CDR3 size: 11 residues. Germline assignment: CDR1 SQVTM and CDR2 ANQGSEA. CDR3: CSVSRVETQYF. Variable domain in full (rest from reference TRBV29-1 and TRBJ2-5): SAVISQKPSRDICQRGTSLTIQCQVDSQVTMMFWYRQQPGQSLTLIATANQGSEATYESGFVIDKFPISRPNLTFSTLTVSNMSPEDSSIYLCSVSRVETQYFGPGTRLLVL.

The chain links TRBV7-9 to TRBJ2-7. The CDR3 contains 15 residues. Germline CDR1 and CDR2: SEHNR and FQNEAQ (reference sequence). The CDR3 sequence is CASSPTRTSSYEQYF.

The CDR3 loop reads CASSYRQPGQGADTQYF. V gene TRBV6-5 combines with J gene TRBJ2-3; TCRdb gives TRBD1 as the D gene, but with no DNA this cannot be confirmed. The CDR3 is 17 amino acids. CDR1 MNHEY and CDR2 SVGAGI come from the germline V gene.

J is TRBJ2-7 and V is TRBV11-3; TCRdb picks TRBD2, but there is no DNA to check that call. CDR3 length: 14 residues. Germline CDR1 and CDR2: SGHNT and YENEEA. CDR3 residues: CASSSQIDEAGQYF.

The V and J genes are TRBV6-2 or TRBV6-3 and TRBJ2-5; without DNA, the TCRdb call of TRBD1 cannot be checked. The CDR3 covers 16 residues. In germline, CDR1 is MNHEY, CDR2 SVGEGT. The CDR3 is CASSDKTGWGQETQYF.

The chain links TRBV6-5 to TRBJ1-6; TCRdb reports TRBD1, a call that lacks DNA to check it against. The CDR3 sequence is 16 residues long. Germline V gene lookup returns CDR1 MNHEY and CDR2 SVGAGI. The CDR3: CASSYSNGGDNSPLHF.

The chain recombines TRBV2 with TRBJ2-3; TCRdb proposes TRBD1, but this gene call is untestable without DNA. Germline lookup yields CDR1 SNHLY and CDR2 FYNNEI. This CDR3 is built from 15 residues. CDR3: CASREGTGFTDTQYF.

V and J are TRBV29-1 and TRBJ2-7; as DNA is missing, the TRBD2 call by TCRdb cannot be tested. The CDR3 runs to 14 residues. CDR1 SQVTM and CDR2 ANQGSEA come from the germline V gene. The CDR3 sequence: CSVEASGTSYEQYF.

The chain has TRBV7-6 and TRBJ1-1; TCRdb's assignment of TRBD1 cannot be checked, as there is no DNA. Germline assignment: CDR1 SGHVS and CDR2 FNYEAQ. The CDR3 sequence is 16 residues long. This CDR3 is CASSYRDRVGDTEAFF.

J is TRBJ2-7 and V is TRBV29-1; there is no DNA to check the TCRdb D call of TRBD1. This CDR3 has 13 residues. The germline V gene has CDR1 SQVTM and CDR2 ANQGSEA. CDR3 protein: CSAVGGSSYEQYF.